This T cell receptor (beta chain) was retrieved from a study of T-cell memory formation after mild COVID-19. Study results and caveats: Second-wave clones that peaked on day 37 lacked confirmed SARS-CoV-2 specificity. Clones that got smaller from day 15 to 85 had even CD4/CD8, while clones growing later tipped toward CD4+. The study detected some responding clones in pre-infection memory, suggesting cross-reactive memory joined.

This clonotype was observed a handful of times. What it binds is unknown. One entry per CDR3 protein, called by TCRdb with MiXCR from the 5' RACE reads. The sample has 450,000 or so distinct CDR3 sequences, around a quarter seen once. The CDR3 spans 15 residues. This TCR was sampled from an adult woman who had mild COVID-19 (a few samples of this study predate the infection). Cell type and time point are not known. Input material: PBMCs or a T cell subset sorted from them (not recorded which). The V and J genes are TRBV21-1 and TRBJ2-2; TRBD1 reflects the table's D call only, with no check against the DNA. TRBV21-1 is flagged as a pseudogene. This chain's CDR3 is CASSFRDNNDGELFF. CDR3 nucleotides: TGTGCCAGCAGCTTCCGGGACAATAACGACGGGGAGCTGTTTTTT.